This TCR beta chain was found in a study of cytomegalovirus exposure and HLA in healthy donors. This CDR3 comprises 14 residues. Trimming pared 1 base from V and 0 bases from J, leaving 7 bases between. CDR1 and CDR2 from the germline V gene are PRHDT and FYEKMQ (reference sequence). Both 60 Vbeta primers and 13 Jbeta primers went into the PCR. Data came from immunoSEQ multiplex PCR; TCRdb stores just in-frame clones and leaves some out. The table records 150,000 to 200,000 clones, around four fifths of them present only once. The sample taken for sequencing was PBMCs. The V call is TRBV13, the J call TRBJ2-7; no definite D call. This clonotype originated in a man in his late teens or twenties in good health and CMV-seropositive. DNA of the CDR3: TGTGCCAGCAGCTTAGAGAGGAGCTCCTACGAGCAGTACTTC. It translates to CASSLERSSYEQYF.